This TCR beta chain was recorded in a study of shared clonotypes between healthy human individuals. Sequenced by immunoSEQ multiplex PCR; TCRdb stores in-frame clones only, minus some. Of about 680,000 clones in the sample, roughly 70% are singletons; the top ten hold roughly 1.7%. This TCR was recovered from a woman aged 30 to 39 in good health. Specimen: memory CD4+ T cells sorted from blood. Subset specified: CD45RA-negative fraction.

CDR3 sequence reads: CASRPGAGSSYEQYF. In nucleotides, the CDR3 is TGTGCCAGCAGGCCCGGGGCGGGAAGCTCCTACGAGCAGTACTTC. The chain links TRBV6-5 to TRBJ2-7; the D gene is possibly TRBD2 (6 bases). CDR1 and CDR2 from the germline V gene are MNHEY and SVGAGI. This CDR3 is 15 amino acids long. V gave up 6 bases and J gave up 0 bases, with 15 bases separating them.